This passage covers 18 T cell receptor beta chains from one sample sequenced in a study of cytomegalovirus exposure and HLA in healthy donors. The PCR had 60 Vbeta and 13 Jbeta primers. Using immunoSEQ multiplex PCR, the repertoire was profiled, and TCRdb retains in-frame clones only, with some absent. The sample holds roughly 140,000 clones, 78% seen once. Sequencing was carried out using PBMCs. The source is a male donor in good health and CMV-seronegative.

This clone was counted only a few times. The V and J genes are TRBV25-1 and TRBJ2-1; a weak D match, TRBD2 (5 bases). Germline V gene data show CDR1 as MGHDK and CDR2 as SYGVNS. The CDR3 length is 13 residues. Trimming took off 7 bases at V and 8 bases at J, with 15 bases between the two ends. CDR3 loop: CASIPPSRDEQFF. The CDR3 DNA reads TGTGCCAGCATACCCCCTTCGAGGGATGAGCAGTTCTTC. The variable domain in full, with the rest retrieved from reference TRBV25-1 and TRBJ2-1, is EADIYQTPRYLVIGTGKKITLECSQTMGHDKMYWYQQDPGMELHLIHYSYGVNSTEKGDLSSESTVSRIRTEHFPLTLESARPSHTSQYLCASIPPSRDEQFFGPGTRLTVL.

This clone was seen only a few times. The V call is TRBV5-6, the J call TRBJ1-2; the match to TRBD1 covers 7 bases. Germline loops: CDR1 SGHDT, CDR2 YYEEEE. This CDR3 is 12 amino acids long. Germline trimming cut 6 bases from V and 4 bases from J; bases unmatched to any gene: 3. This chain's CDR3 is CASNTGVYGYTF. For the CDR3, the DNA is TGTGCCAGCAACACAGGGGTCTATGGCTACACCTTC.

This chain connects TRBV10-3 to TRBJ2-1; D is possibly TRBD1 (5 bases). The CDR3 loop spans 14 amino acids. Germline loops: CDR1 ENHRY, CDR2 SYGVKD. Trimming took off 3 bases at V and 2 bases at J, with 8 bases between the two ends. This CDR3 is CAISEQVTYNEQFF. As DNA, the CDR3 is TGTGCCATCAGTGAACAGGTTACCTACAATGAGCAGTTCTTC.

The table lists this clone with a few counts. V and J are TRBV5-6 and TRBJ1-1; 7 bases fit TRBD1. The V gene's germline CDR1 is SGHDT and CDR2 YYEEEE. J gave up 6 bases and V 0 bases, and 11 bases lay outside the gene matches. The CDR3 is made up of 16 amino acids. The CDR3 sequence: CASSLENRGSGAEAFF. The CDR3 DNA sequence: TGTGCCAGCAGCTTGGAAAACAGGGGCTCGGGGGCTGAAGCTTTCTTT.

The chain links TRBV2 to TRBJ2-7; TRBD1 matches at 7 bases. Germline V CDR1 and CDR2: SNHLY, FYNNEI. The CDR3 is 15 residues long. V was clipped by 6 bases and J by 3 bases; unmatched bases: 11. The CDR3, as DNA: TGTGCCAGCAGCCCCCCGGGACAGACATTCTACGAGCAGTACTTC. It yields the protein CASSPPGQTFYEQYF.

This chain connects TRBV4-3 to TRBJ2-7; D possibly corresponds to TRBD1 (5 bases). Germline lookup yields CDR1 LGHNA and CDR2 YSLEER. The CDR3 runs 14 residues. V dropped 0 bases and J dropped 4 bases, with 10 bases sitting between them. CDR3 in amino acids: CASSQDLGPYEQYF. The CDR3 nucleotides are TGCGCCAGCAGCCAAGATCTGGGGCCTTACGAGCAGTACTTC.

The chain couples TRBV5-4 to TRBJ2-1; TRBD2 agrees at 12 bases. The J segment lost 7 bases and the V segment lost 4 bases, leaving 6 bases of the junction unmatched. The germline CDR1 and CDR2 sequences are SGHNT and YYREEE (reference sequence). CDR3 length equals 15 residues. The chain's CDR3 is CASSITSGRSNEQFF. Here the CDR3 DNA reads TGTGCCAGCAGCATTACTAGCGGGAGGTCGAATGAGCAGTTCTTC.

The chain couples TRBV11-1 to TRBJ2-7; D is possibly TRBD2 (6 bases). Germline V CDR1 and CDR2: SGHAT, FQDESV (reference sequence). V shed 1 base and J shed 5 bases, with 15 bases lying between them. The CDR3 extends over 15 amino acids. CDR3 nucleotide sequence: TGTGCCAGCAGCTTAGGGCGGGAAGTCGTGGACGAGCAGTACTTC. Translation gives CASSLGREVVDEQYF.

The chain uses TRBV6-5 and TRBJ2-5; possibly TRBD1 for D (6 bases). The CDR3 is 13 amino acids. The germline gives CDR1 MNHEY, CDR2 SVGAGI. Trimming stripped 4 bases from V and 2 bases from J, with 8 bases between. The CDR3 coding sequence is TGTGCCAGCAGTTCCCAGGGGCAAGAGACCCAGTACTTC. It codes for CASSSQGQETQYF.

In its sample, this clone was seen once. The CDR3: CASSFAGQGYEQYF. CDR3 DNA: TGTGCCAGCAGTTTTGCGGGACAGGGCTACGAGCAGTACTTC. The rearrangement joins TRBV27 to TRBJ2-7, with 9 bases aligning to TRBD1. J gave up 3 bases and V 3 bases, and 3 bases lay outside the gene matches. Germline V lookup: CDR1 MNHEY, CDR2 SMNVEV (reference sequence). This CDR3 spans 14 amino acids.

The chain recombines TRBV2 with TRBJ2-7, with 8 bases matching TRBD1. This CDR3 is built from 17 residues. V trimming: 2 bases; J trimming: 3 bases; junction bases outside the gene matches: 12. The V gene's germline CDR1 is SNHLY and CDR2 FYNNEI. The CDR3 is CASSENPRTGTHYEQYF. Written as DNA, the CDR3 is TGTGCCAGCAGTGAAAACCCTAGGACAGGGACACACTACGAGCAGTACTTC.

The V call is TRBV4-2, the J call TRBJ1-2; D remains unclear. The V and J ends lost 4 bases and 3 bases respectively, with 15 bases between them. The CDR3 has 15 amino acids. Looked up from germline, CDR1 is LGHNA and CDR2 is YNFKEQ. As DNA, the CDR3 is TGTGCCAGCAGCCGAGACCGACACGGCGACTATGGCTACACCTTC. Protein: CASSRDRHGDYGYTF.

The table lists this clone with a count of one. The chain is built from TRBV7-3 and TRBJ1-1, with D uncertain. The length of the CDR3 is 15 residues. Between the trimmed V and J ends, which lost 1 base and 2 bases, there was a span of 11 bases. CDR1 is SGHTA, CDR2 FQGTGA, per germline. The CDR3 bases are TGTGCCAGCAGCTTAAATGGCAGATCAAACACTGAAGCTTTCTTT. Protein product: CASSLNGRSNTEAFF.

This chain links TRBV5-8 with TRBJ2-1, with TRBD2 matching 9 bases. CDR3 length: 15 amino acids. The germline gives CDR1 SGHTS, CDR2 YDEGEE. V shed 2 bases, J shed 3 bases, and the junction held 3 bases outside the gene matches. The CDR3 reads CASSFSGSLYNEQFF. CDR3 sequence (DNA): TGTGCCAGCAGCTTTAGCGGGAGCCTCTACAATGAGCAGTTCTTC. Complete variable domain (other parts from reference TRBV5-8 and TRBJ2-1): EAGVTQSPTHLIKTRGQQATLRCSPISGHTSVYWYQQALGLGLQFLLWYDEGEERNRGNFPPRFSGRQFPNYSSELNVNALELEDSALYLCASSFSGSLYNEQFFGPGTRLTVL.

This clone showed up just once. The chain is built from TRBV11-3 and TRBJ2-5; 7 bases are shared with TRBD2. Trimming cost V 5 bases and J 5 bases; bases outside gene matches: 8. CDR3 length: 14 residues. Germline V CDR1 and CDR2: SGHNT, YENEEA. This CDR3 reads CASSLAGAAETQYF. The CDR3 nucleotides read TGTGCCAGCAGCCTCGCGGGAGCGGCTGAGACCCAGTACTTC.

The chain has TRBV5-1 and TRBJ1-1, with D unclear. Germline loops: CDR1 SGHRS, CDR2 YFSETQ. The V and J ends lost 3 bases and 0 bases respectively, with 9 bases between them. CDR3 size: 14 residues. CDR3 region: CASSSGYMNTEAFF. CDR3 DNA sequence: TGCGCCAGCAGCTCGGGGTACATGAACACTGAAGCTTTCTTT.

The rearrangement links TRBV2 to TRBJ1-1; a weak D match, TRBD1 (6 bases). The V end lost 7 bases, the J end lost 1 base, and 19 bases lay between the germline ends. There are 16 residues in the CDR3. Germline V CDR1 and CDR2: SNHLY, FYNNEI. In DNA, the CDR3 is TGTGCCAGCAAGGGGGTTGCGCAAGGAGGGAACACTGAAGCTTTCTTT. Amino acid sequence: CASKGVAQGGNTEAFF.

The V gene is TRBV6-6, the J gene TRBJ1-6, with a weak D call TRBD1 (5 bases). Trimming removed 5 bases at V and 4 bases at J, with 12 bases between. Germline V gene lookup returns CDR1 MNHNY and CDR2 SVGAGI (reference sequence). The CDR3 extends over 15 amino acids. The CDR3: CASSPGTMYNSPLHF. CDR3 DNA sequence: TGTGCCAGCAGTCCCGGGACTATGTATAATTCACCCCTCCACTTT.